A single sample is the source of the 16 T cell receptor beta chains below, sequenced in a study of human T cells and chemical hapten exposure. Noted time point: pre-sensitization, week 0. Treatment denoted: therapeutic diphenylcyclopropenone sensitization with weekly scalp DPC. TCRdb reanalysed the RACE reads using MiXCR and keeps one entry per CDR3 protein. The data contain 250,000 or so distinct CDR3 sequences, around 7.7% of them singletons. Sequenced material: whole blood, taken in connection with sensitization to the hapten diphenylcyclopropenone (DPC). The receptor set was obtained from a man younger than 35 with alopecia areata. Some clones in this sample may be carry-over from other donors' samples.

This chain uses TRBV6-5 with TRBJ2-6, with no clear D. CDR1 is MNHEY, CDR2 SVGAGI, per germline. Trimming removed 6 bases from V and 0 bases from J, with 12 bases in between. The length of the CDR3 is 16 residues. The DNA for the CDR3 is TGTGCCAGCAGCACCCCGAGAGACTCTGGGGCCAACGTCCTGACTTTC. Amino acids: CASSTPRDSGANVLTF.

CDR3 protein: CASSSAGGRETQYF. DNA for the CDR3: TGCGCCAGCAGCAGCGCGGGGGGGCGAGAGACCCAGTACTTC. The chain has TRBV5-1 and TRBJ2-5; TRBD2 aligns across 9 bases. The CDR3 covers 14 residues. The V gene end was trimmed by 4 bases and the J gene end by 4 bases; junction bases not matched to a gene: 5. CDR1 and CDR2 (germline): SGHRS, YFSETQ.

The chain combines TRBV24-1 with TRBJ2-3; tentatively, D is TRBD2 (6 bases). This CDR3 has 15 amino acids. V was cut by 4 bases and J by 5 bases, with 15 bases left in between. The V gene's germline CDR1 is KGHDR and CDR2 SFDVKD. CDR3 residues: CATSDRTTKRDTQYF. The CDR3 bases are TGTGCCACCAGTGACCGGACTACCAAAAGAGATACGCAGTATTTT.

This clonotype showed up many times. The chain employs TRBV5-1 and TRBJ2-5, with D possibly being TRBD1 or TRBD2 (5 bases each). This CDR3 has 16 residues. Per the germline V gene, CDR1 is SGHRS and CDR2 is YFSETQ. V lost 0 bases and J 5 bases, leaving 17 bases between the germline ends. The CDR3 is CASSLDWGGIAETQYF. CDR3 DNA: TGCGCCAGCAGCTTGGATTGGGGCGGAATAGCGGAGACCCAGTACTTC.

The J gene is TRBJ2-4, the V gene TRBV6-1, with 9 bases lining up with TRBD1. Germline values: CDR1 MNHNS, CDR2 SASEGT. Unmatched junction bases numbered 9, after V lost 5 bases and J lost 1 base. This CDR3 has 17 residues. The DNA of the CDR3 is TGTGCCAGCAGTACTCCGACAGGGGGAAATGCCAAAAACATTCAGTACTTC. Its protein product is CASSTPTGGNAKNIQYF.

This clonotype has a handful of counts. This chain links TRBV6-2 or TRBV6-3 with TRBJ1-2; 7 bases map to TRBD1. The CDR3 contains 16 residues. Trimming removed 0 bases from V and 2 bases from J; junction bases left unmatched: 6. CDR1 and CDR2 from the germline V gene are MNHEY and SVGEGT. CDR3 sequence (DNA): TGTGCCAGCAGTTACTCCCTGGGACAGCCGAACTATGGCTACACCTTC. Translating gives CASSYSLGQPNYGYTF.

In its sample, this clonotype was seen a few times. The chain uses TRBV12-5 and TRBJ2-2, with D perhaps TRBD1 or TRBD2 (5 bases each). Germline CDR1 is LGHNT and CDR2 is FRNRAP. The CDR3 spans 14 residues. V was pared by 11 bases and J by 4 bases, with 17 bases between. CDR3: CAGARVEGTGELFF. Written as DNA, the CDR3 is TGTGCTGGGGCCAGGGTCGAGGGCACCGGGGAGCTGTTTTTT. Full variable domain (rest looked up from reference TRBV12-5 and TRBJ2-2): DARVTQTPRHKVTEMGQEVTMRCQPILGHNTVFWYRQTMMQGLELLAYFRNRAPLDDSGMPKDRFSAEMPDATLATLKIQPSEPRDSAVYFCAGARVEGTGELFFGEGSRLTVL.

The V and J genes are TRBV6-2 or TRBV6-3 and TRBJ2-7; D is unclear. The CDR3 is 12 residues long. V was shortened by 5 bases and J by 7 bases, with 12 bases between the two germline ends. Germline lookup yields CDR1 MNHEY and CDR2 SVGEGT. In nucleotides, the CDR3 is TGTGCCAGCAGTCGAAGCAGTTTGGAGCAGTACTTC. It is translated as CASSRSSLEQYF.

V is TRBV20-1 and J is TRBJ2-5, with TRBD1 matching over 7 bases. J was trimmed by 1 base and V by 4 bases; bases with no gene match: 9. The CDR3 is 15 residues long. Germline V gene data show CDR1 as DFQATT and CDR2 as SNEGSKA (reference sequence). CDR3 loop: CSAIGTELLQETQYF. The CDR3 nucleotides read TGCAGTGCTATCGGGACAGAGCTCCTCCAAGAGACCCAGTACTTC.

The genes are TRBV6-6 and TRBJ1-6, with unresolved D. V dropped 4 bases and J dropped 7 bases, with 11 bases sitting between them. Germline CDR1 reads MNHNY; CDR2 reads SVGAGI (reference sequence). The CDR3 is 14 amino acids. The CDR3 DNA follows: TGTGCCAGCAGTTCCGGACGGTCGAATTCACCCCTCCACTTT. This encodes CASSSGRSNSPLHF.

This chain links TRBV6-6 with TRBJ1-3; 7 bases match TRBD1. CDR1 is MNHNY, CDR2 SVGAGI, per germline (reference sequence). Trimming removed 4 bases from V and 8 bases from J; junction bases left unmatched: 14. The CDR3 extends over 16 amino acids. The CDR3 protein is CASSWIPAEGADTIYF. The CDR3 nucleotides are TGTGCCAGCAGTTGGATCCCAGCGGAGGGGGCGGACACCATATATTTT.

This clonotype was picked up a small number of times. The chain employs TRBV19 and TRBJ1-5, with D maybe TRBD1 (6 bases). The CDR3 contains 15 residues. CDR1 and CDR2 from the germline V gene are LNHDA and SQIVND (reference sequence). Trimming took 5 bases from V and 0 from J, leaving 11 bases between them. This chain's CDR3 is CASSWSQGSNQPQHF. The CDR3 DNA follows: TGTGCCAGTAGTTGGTCACAGGGTAGCAATCAGCCCCAGCATTTT. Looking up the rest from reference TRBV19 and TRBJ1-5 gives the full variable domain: DGGITQSPKYLFRKEGQNVTLSCEQNLNHDAMYWYRQDPGQGLRLIYYSQIVNDFQKGDIAEGYSVSREKKESFPLTVTSAQKNPTAFYLCASSWSQGSNQPQHFGDGTRLSIL.

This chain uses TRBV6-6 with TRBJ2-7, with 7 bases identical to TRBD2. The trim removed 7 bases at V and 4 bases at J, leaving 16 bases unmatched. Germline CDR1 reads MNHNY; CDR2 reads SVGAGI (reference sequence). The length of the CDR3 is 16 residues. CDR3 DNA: TGTGCCAGCACTAGCGGTACGGGACGGGGGAAGTACGAGCAGTACTTC. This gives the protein CASTSGTGRGKYEQYF.

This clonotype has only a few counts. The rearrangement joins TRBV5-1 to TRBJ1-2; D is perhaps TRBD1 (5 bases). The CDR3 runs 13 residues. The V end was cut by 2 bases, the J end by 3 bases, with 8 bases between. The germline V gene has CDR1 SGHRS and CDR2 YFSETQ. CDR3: CASSLQDYYGYTF. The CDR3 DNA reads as TGCGCCAGCAGCTTACAGGACTACTATGGCTACACCTTC.

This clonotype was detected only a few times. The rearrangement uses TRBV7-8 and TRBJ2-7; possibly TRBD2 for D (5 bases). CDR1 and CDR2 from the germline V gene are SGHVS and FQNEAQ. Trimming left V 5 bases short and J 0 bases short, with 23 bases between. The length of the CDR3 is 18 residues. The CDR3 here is CASSPGRLHRGGSYEQYV. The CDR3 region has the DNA TGTGCCAGCAGCCCCGGGCGCTTACACCGTGGAGGCTCCTACGAGCAGTACGTC.

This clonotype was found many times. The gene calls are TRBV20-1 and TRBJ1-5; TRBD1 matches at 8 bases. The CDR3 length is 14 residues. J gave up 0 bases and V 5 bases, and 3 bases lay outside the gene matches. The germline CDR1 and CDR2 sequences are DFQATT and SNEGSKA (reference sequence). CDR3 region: CSAADRVSNQPQHF. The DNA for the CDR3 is TGCAGTGCTGCGGACAGGGTTAGCAATCAGCCCCAGCATTTT.